These 29 T cell receptor beta chains came from one sample sequenced in a study of shared T cell receptors in the human thymus. Produced via immunoSEQ multiplex PCR; TCRdb's table is partial and in-frame only. The sample lists around 730,000 clones; over 75% were seen once. The same sample was also studied in work on human thymus T cells.

Source material: thymocytes. All receptors derive from a girl under three years old with a congenital heart defect.

This clone has only a few counts. V gene TRBV4-3 combines with J gene TRBJ1-4; D gene ambiguous. V was cut by 0 bases and J by 8 bases, with 16 bases left in between. The CDR3 contains 16 residues. Germline assignment: CDR1 LGHNA and CDR2 YSLEER. CDR3 coding DNA: TGCGCCAGCAGCCAAGATCGGGTGGGAAGAGGGGAAAAACTGTTTTTT. Amino acids: CASSQDRVGRGEKLFF.

This rearrangement joins TRBV6-1 to TRBJ1-2, with TRBD1 matching 8 bases. The V gene end was trimmed by 7 bases and the J gene end by 4 bases; junction bases not matched to a gene: 8. In germline, CDR1 is MNHNS, CDR2 SASEGT. The CDR3 is 14 residues long. The CDR3: CASITGQAVYGYTF. DNA of the CDR3: TGTGCCAGCATAACGGGACAGGCCGTCTATGGCTACACCTTC.

This clone was seen a single time. The chain recombines TRBV28 with TRBJ1-6, with TRBD1 matching over 7 bases. This CDR3 is 16 amino acids long. With V trimmed by 5 bases and J by 7 bases, 11 bases remained unmatched. Germline V CDR1 and CDR2: MDHEN, SYDVKM. CDR3 nucleotides: TGTGCCAGCAGTCCCGACAGGGCTGGAGGAAATTCACCCCTCCACTTT. Translated, it gives CASSPDRAGGNSPLHF.

The V gene is TRBV10-3, the J gene TRBJ1-2; the D gene is possibly TRBD1 (5 bases). The germline V and J ends were trimmed by 6 bases and 0 bases, with 8 bases remaining between them. The CDR3 spans 13 residues. CDR1 is ENHRY, CDR2 SYGVKD, per germline. CDR3 loop: CAIRTVSNYGYTF. As DNA, the CDR3 is TGTGCCATCAGGACAGTCTCTAACTATGGCTACACCTTC.

CDR3 protein: CASSESWTSGGGEQFF. The CDR3 DNA is TGCGCCAGCAGTGAGTCTTGGACTAGCGGGGGGGGTGAGCAGTTCTTC. The gene calls are TRBV10-1 and TRBJ2-1; 15 nucleotides match TRBD2. Trimming took 0 bases from V and 9 from J; bases not matched to a gene: 3. CDR3 size: 16 residues. CDR1 and CDR2 (germline): WNHNN, SYGVQD (reference sequence).

V and J are TRBV19 and TRBJ1-1; possible D gene TRBD1, 5 bases. The CDR3 has 20 residues. CDR1 is LNHDA, CDR2 SQIVND, per germline (reference sequence). V lost 6 bases to trimming and J lost 1 base, with 30 bases between them. The CDR3 DNA sequence: TGTGCCAGTAGCATTACTACGTCCGGGACTCATCTAGGATGGAACACTGAAGCTTTCTTT. Translation: CASSITTSGTHLGWNTEAFF.

This chain uses TRBV30 with TRBJ1-2; 8 nucleotides align to TRBD1. The CDR3 length is 18 residues. CDR1 and CDR2 from the germline V gene are GTSNPN and SVGIG (reference sequence). V trimming: 2 bases; J trimming: 4 bases; junction bases outside the gene matches: 18. The CDR3 DNA reads TGTGCCTGGAGTCCCCCCTCCGGGACAGGCGACCTCTCCTATGGCTACACCTTC. This gives the protein CAWSPPSGTGDLSYGYTF.

This clone was seen once. The chain joins TRBV2 to TRBJ1-1, with D perhaps TRBD1 (5 bases). The CDR3 has 15 amino acids. CDR1 is SNHLY and CDR2 is FYNNEI in the germline V gene. Trimming cost V 2 bases and J 3 bases, with 13 bases left between them. The CDR3 loop is CASSEHAGRDTEAFF. CDR3 bases: TGTGCCAGCAGTGAACACGCAGGGAGGGACACTGAAGCTTTCTTT.

A single count supports this clone. The chain carries TRBV27 and TRBJ1-2; 9 bases map to TRBD1. J was trimmed by 4 bases and V by 10 bases; bases with no gene match: 10. The length of the CDR3 is 14 residues. Germline CDR1 MNHEY, CDR2 SMNVEV (reference sequence). The CDR3 DNA follows: TGTGCCACTCGATACAGGGGGCGTGGCTATGGCTACACCTTC. This encodes CATRYRGRGYGYTF.

The rearrangement links TRBV18 to TRBJ1-1, with 7 bases that match TRBD1. This CDR3 contains 14 residues. Germline CDR1 reads KGHSH; CDR2 reads LQKENI. With 5 bases clipped from V and 0 bases from J, the junction kept 3 bases outside the gene matches. CDR3 in DNA: TGTGCCAGCTCATCGAGGGGGCTGAACACTGAAGCTTTCTTT. This encodes CASSSRGLNTEAFF.

This chain uses TRBV30 with TRBJ1-6, with a possible D match to TRBD1 (5 bases). Deletions cut 3 bases from V and 10 bases from J, with 10 bases between. The germline CDR1 and CDR2 sequences are GTSNPN and SVGIG (reference sequence). The CDR3 totals 12 residues. The CDR3 loop is CAWRAGRSPLHF. The CDR3 DNA is TGTGCCTGGAGGGCGGGACGGTCACCCCTCCACTTT.

J is TRBJ1-1 and V is TRBV9, with 7 bases aligning to TRBD1. The CDR3 contains 14 residues. The V gene end was trimmed by 3 bases and the J gene end by 1 base; junction bases not matched to a gene: 3. CDR1 and CDR2 (germline): SGDLS, YYNGEE. The CDR3 region is CASSAGTENTEAFF. Here the CDR3 DNA reads TGTGCCAGCAGCGCGGGGACAGAGAACACTGAAGCTTTCTTT.

The rearrangement uses TRBV27 and TRBJ1-5, with TRBD1 matching over 8 bases. Germline CDR1 reads MNHEY; CDR2 reads SMNVEV (reference sequence). The V and J ends lost 0 bases and 3 bases, in that order; junction bases with no gene match: 10. The CDR3 spans 18 residues. The CDR3 reads CASSLSLPSGGFNQPQHF. As DNA, the CDR3 is TGTGCCAGCAGTTTATCTTTACCCTCAGGGGGCTTCAATCAGCCCCAGCATTTT.

The chain combines TRBV18 with TRBJ1-4, with 9 bases that match TRBD1. The CDR3 is made up of 19 amino acids. Germline-derived CDR1 and CDR2 are KGHSH and LQKENI. Unmatched junction bases numbered 18, after V lost 2 bases and J lost 8 bases. The CDR3 nucleotides read TGTGCCAGCTCACCAGGATACCTTGAACAGGGGGCGCGACAGGAAAAACTGTTTTTT. Encoded protein: CASSPGYLEQGARQEKLFF.

The rearrangement uses TRBV14 and TRBJ2-1, with D tentatively TRBD2 (7 bases). The CDR3 extends over 17 amino acids. Looked up from germline, CDR1 is SGHDN and CDR2 is FVKESK. V was cut by 3 bases and J by 7 bases, with 22 bases left in between. As DNA, the CDR3 is TGTGCCAGCAGCCAGGGAACGGGGGGCCAAATAACTAATGAGCAGTTCTTC. This gives the protein CASSQGTGGQITNEQFF.

The rearrangement uses TRBV27 and TRBJ2-7; D is possibly TRBD1 (5 bases). The germline V gene encodes CDR1 MNHEY and CDR2 SMNVEV (reference sequence). V shed 5 bases and J shed 6 bases, with 26 bases lying between them. The CDR3 extends over 17 amino acids. The CDR3 region is CASSPTLRPGRGPEQYF. As DNA, the CDR3 is TGTGCCAGCAGTCCCACCCTACGTCCCGGAAGGGGCCCCGAGCAGTACTTC.

This chain links TRBV14 with TRBJ1-1; no clear D gene. This CDR3 has 12 residues. Germline loops: CDR1 SGHDN, CDR2 FVKESK. Trimming pared 6 bases from V and 2 bases from J, leaving 7 bases between. For the CDR3, the DNA is TGTGCCAGCAGTAAATCCAACACTGAAGCTTTCTTT. Translated, it gives CASSKSNTEAFF. The full variable domain, completed using reference TRBV14 and TRBJ1-1, is EAGVTQFPSHSVIEKGQTVTLRCDPISGHDNLYWYRRVMGKEIKFLLHFVKESKQDESGMPNNRFLAERTGGTYSTLKVQPAELEDSGVYFCASSKSNTEAFFGQGTRLTVV.

The V and J genes are TRBV5-6 and TRBJ1-5; TRBD1 matches 8 bases. With 4 bases clipped from V and 4 bases from J, the junction kept 4 bases outside the gene matches. CDR1 is SGHDT and CDR2 is YYEEEE in the germline V gene. The CDR3 loop spans 14 amino acids. CDR3 amino acids: CASSTRGRNQPQHF. CDR3 DNA: TGTGCCAGCAGCACCAGGGGGCGGAATCAGCCCCAGCATTTT.

This clone was recorded once. The chain links TRBV6-6 to TRBJ1-5; D possibly corresponds to TRBD1 (6 bases). The germline V and J ends were trimmed by 11 bases and 5 bases, with 16 bases remaining between them. Germline V gene lookup returns CDR1 MNHNY and CDR2 SVGAGI (reference sequence). This CDR3 is built from 13 residues. The CDR3, as DNA: TGTGCCGGATGCAGGGGAAACGATCAGCCCCAGCATTTT. Protein: CAGCRGNDQPQHF.

The rearrangement joins TRBV6-4 to TRBJ1-1; no firm D call. The V end lost 2 bases, the J end lost 1 base, and 17 bases lay between the germline ends. The length of the CDR3 is 17 residues. Germline lookup yields CDR1 MRHNA and CDR2 SNTAGT. The CDR3 protein is CASSDNPTTNGNTEAFF. The CDR3, as DNA: TGTGCCAGCAGTGACAACCCAACCACAAATGGGAACACTGAAGCTTTCTTT.

A note on this clone: One junction end disagrees with the germline gene, perhaps due to a read error. Other nucleotide sequences in the sample specify the same CDR3. This chain connects TRBV4-3 to TRBJ1-6, with D tentatively TRBD1 (6 bases). Germline V gene data show CDR1 as LGHNA and CDR2 as YSLEER. The CDR3 is 14 amino acids. The CDR3 bases are TGCGCCAGCCGCAGGACAGAACCCTATTCCCCCCTCCACTTT. Encoded protein: CASRRTEPYSPLHF.

The chain's CDR3 is CASRLADYNEQFF. CDR3 in DNA: TGCGCCAGTCGACTTGCTGATTACAATGAGCAGTTCTTC. The rearrangement joins TRBV10-2 to TRBJ2-1; no firm D call. Looked up from germline, CDR1 is WSHSY and CDR2 is SAAADI. Trimming cost V 9 bases and J 4 bases, with 13 bases left between them. The CDR3 has 13 residues.

The chain joins TRBV14 to TRBJ2-1; weak D call: TRBD2 (6 bases). The CDR3 sequence is 14 residues long. The germline V gene has CDR1 SGHDN and CDR2 FVKESK. V was pared by 3 bases and J by 0 bases, with 6 bases between. CDR3 protein: CASSQGGSYNEQFF. The CDR3, as DNA: TGTGCCAGCAGCCAGGGGGGCTCCTACAATGAGCAGTTCTTC.

This rearrangement joins TRBV6-5 to TRBJ1-5, with 9 bases identical to TRBD1. Germline CDR1 reads MNHEY; CDR2 reads SVGAGI. The junction had 5 bases not matched to a gene; V was cut back by 6 bases and J by 2 bases. The CDR3 is 15 amino acids. CDR3 in amino acids: CASRLGTGCNQPQHF. CDR3 nucleotide sequence: TGTGCCAGCAGGCTCGGGACAGGGTGCAATCAGCCCCAGCATTTT.

Turning to this clone: Within the sample, other DNA sequences also encode this same CDR3. The gene calls are TRBV9 and TRBJ1-1; D may be TRBD1 (5 bases). The germline gives CDR1 SGDLS, CDR2 YYNGEE. Trimming removed 1 base from V and 1 base from J, with 5 bases in between. CDR3 size: 13 residues. The CDR3 coding sequence is TGTGCCAGCAGCGTAACAGGGAACACTGAAGCTTTCTTT. Translating it yields CASSVTGNTEAFF.

The chain uses TRBV5-1 and TRBJ1-1; 9 nucleotides align to TRBD1. Germline V lookup: CDR1 SGHRS, CDR2 YFSETQ. The CDR3 runs to 16 residues. J was trimmed by 0 bases and V by 2 bases; bases with no gene match: 5. The CDR3 bases are TGCGCCAGCAGCTTCGCCGGGGACAGGGTGAACACTGAAGCTTTCTTT. It yields the protein CASSFAGDRVNTEAFF.

The chain uses TRBV7-2 and TRBJ2-3, with D possibly being TRBD1 (6 bases). Germline V gene data show CDR1 as SGHTA and CDR2 as FQGNSA. The CDR3 consists of 19 residues. Trimming stripped 5 bases from V and 0 bases from J, with 24 bases between. CDR3 loop: CASSRLLTGPNTSTDTQYF. The CDR3 region has the DNA TGTGCCAGCAGCCGATTACTAACAGGGCCTAATACTAGCACAGATACGCAGTATTTT.

The CDR3 coding sequence is TGTGCCAGCAGTGAAGACGGGGATCGCTCCTACGAGCAGTACTTC. It translates to CASSEDGDRSYEQYF. The rearrangement joins TRBV2 to TRBJ2-7, with D possibly being TRBD2 (5 bases). Trimming took 1 base from V and 0 from J, leaving 10 bases between them. CDR3 size: 15 residues. The germline V gene has CDR1 SNHLY and CDR2 FYNNEI.

The rearrangement links TRBV29-1 to TRBJ2-7, with 7 bases lining up with TRBD1. CDR3 length equals 13 residues. Germline V gene lookup returns CDR1 SQVTM and CDR2 ANQGSEA. Trimming cost V 7 bases and J 0 bases; bases outside gene matches: 6. CDR3: CSACAGGSYEQYF. The CDR3 DNA follows: TGCAGCGCCTGCGCAGGGGGCTCCTACGAGCAGTACTTC.